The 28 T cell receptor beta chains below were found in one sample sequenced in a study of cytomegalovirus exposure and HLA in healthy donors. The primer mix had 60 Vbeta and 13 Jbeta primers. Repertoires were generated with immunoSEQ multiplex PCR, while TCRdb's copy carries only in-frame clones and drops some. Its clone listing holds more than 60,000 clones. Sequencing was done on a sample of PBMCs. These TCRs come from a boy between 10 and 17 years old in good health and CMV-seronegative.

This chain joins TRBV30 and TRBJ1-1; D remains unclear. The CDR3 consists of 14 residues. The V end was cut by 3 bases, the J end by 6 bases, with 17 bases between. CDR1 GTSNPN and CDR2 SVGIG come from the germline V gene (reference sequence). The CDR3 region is CAWRLPGSRSEAFF. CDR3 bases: TGTGCCTGGAGACTACCGGGGTCCCGTTCTGAAGCTTTCTTT.

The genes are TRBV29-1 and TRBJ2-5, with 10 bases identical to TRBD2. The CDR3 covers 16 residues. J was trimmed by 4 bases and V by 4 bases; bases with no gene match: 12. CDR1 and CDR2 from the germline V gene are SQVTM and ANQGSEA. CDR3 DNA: TGCAGCGTTGTTTGGGCGTGGACTAGCGGACTAGAGACCCAGTACTTC. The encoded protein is CSVVWAWTSGLETQYF. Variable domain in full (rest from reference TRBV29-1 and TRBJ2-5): SAVISQKPSRDICQRGTSLTIQCQVDSQVTMMFWYRQQPGQSLTLIATANQGSEATYESGFVIDKFPISRPNLTFSTLTVSNMSPEDSSIYLCSVVWAWTSGLETQYFGPGTRLLVL.

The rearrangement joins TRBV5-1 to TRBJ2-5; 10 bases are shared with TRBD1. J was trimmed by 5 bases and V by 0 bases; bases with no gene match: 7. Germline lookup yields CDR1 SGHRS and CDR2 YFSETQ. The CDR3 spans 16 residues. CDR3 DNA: TGCGCCAGCAGCTTGGGTACGACAGGGGGCACGGAGACCCAGTACTTC. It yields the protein CASSLGTTGGTETQYF.

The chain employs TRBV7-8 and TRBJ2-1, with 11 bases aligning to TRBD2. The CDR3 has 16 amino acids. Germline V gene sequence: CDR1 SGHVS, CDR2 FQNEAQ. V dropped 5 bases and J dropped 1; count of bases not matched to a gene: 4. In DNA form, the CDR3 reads TGTGCCAGCAGCGGGGGGACTAGCGGTTCCTACAATGAGCAGTTCTTC. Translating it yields CASSGGTSGSYNEQFF.

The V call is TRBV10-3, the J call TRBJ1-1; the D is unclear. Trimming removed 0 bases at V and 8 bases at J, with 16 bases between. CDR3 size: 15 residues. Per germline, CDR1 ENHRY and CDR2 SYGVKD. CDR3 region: CAISESTIRAGEAFF. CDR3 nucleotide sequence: TGTGCCATCAGTGAGTCGACAATTAGGGCGGGAGAAGCTTTCTTT.

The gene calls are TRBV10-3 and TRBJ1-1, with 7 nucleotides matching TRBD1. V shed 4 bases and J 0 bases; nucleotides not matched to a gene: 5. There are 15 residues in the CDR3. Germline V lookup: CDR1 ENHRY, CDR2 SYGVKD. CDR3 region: CAISVNRGLNTEAFF. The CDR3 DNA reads TGTGCCATCAGTGTAAACAGGGGACTGAACACTGAAGCTTTCTTT.

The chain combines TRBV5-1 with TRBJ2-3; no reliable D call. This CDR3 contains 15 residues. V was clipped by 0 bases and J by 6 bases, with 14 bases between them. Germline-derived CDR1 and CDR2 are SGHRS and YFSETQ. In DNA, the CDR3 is TGCGCCAGCAGCTTGGACAGCAAACCCTGGGATACGCAGTATTTT. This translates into CASSLDSKPWDTQYF.

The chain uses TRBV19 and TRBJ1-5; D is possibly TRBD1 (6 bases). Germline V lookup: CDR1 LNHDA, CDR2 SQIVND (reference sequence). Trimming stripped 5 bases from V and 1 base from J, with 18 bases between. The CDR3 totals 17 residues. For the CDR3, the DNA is TGTGCCAGTAGTCCTCGTCTTGGGGGCAGCAGCAATCAGCCCCAGCATTTT. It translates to CASSPRLGGSSNQPQHF. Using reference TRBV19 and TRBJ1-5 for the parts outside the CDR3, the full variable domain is DGGITQSPKYLFRKEGQNVTLSCEQNLNHDAMYWYRQDPGQGLRLIYYSQIVNDFQKGDIAEGYSVSREKKESFPLTVTSAQKNPTAFYLCASSPRLGGSSNQPQHFGDGTRLSIL.

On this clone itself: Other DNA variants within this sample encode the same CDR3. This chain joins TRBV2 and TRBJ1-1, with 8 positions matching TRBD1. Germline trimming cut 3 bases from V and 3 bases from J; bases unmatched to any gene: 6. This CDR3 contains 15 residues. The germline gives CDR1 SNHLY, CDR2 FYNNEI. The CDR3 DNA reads TGTGCCAGCAGTGAGGACAGGGCGGGGGACACTGAAGCTTTCTTT. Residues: CASSEDRAGDTEAFF.

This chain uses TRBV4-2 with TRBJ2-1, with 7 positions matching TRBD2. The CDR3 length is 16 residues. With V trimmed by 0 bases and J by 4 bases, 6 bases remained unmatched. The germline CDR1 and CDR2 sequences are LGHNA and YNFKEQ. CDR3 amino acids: CASSQDTGGSYNEQFF. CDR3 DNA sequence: TGTGCCAGCAGCCAAGATACGGGAGGCTCGTACAATGAGCAGTTCTTC.

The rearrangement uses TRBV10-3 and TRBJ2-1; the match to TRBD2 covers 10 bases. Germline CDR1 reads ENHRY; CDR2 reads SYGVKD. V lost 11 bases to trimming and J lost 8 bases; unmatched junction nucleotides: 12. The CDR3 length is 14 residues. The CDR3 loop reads CAARTSGRGDEQFF. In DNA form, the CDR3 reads TGTGCCGCTCGGACTAGCGGCCGTGGCGATGAGCAGTTCTTC.

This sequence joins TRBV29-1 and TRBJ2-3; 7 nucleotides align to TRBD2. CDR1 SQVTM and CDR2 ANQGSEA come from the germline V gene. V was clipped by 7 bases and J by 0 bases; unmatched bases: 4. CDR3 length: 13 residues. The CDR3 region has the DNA TGCAGCGGGACTAGATCTAGCACAGATACGCAGTATTTT. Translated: CSGTRSSTDTQYF.

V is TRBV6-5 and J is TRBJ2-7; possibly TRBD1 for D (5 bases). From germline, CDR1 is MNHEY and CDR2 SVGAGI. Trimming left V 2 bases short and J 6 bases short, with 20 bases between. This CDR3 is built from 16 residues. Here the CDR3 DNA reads TGTGCCAGCAGTTACCCCAGTTTGTCAGGGAATAGCGAGCAGTACTTC. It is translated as CASSYPSLSGNSEQYF.

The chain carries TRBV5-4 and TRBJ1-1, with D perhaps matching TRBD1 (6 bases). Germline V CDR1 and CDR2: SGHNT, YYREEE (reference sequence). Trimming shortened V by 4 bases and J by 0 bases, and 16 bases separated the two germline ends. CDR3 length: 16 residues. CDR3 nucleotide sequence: TGTGCCAGCAGCGATGCTCGCAGGGGCATGAACACTGAAGCTTTCTTT. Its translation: CASSDARRGMNTEAFF.

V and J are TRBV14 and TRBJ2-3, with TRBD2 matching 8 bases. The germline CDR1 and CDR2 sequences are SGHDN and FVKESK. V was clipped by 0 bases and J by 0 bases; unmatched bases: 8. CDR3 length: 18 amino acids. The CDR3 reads CASSQDIAGLLSTDTQYF. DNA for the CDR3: TGTGCCAGCAGCCAAGATATAGCGGGACTCCTTAGCACAGATACGCAGTATTTT.

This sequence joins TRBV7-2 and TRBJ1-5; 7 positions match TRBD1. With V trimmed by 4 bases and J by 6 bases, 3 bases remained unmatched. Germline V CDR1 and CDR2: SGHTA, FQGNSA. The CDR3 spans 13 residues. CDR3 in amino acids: CASSSDRVQPQHF. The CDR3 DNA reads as TGTGCCAGCAGCTCCGACAGGGTTCAGCCCCAGCATTTT. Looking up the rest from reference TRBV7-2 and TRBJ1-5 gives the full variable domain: GAGVSQSPSNKVTEKGKDVELRCDPISGHTALYWYRQSLGQGLEFLIYFQGNSAPDKSGLPSDRFSAERTGGSVSTLTIQRTQQEDSAVYLCASSSDRVQPQHFGDGTRLSIL.

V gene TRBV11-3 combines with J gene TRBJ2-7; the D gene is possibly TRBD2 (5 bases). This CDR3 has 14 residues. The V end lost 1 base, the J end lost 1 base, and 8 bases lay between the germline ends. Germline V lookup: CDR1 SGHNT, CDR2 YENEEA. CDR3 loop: CASSLGSGSYEQYF. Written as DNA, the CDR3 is TGTGCCAGCAGCTTAGGTTCGGGATCCTACGAGCAGTACTTC.

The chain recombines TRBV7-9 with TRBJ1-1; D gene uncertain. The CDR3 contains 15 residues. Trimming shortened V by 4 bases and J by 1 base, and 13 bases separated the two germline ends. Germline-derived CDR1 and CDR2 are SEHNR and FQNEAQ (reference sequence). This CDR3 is CASSSMRRPNTEAFF. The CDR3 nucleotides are TGTGCCAGCAGCTCAATGCGGCGGCCGAACACTGAAGCTTTCTTT.

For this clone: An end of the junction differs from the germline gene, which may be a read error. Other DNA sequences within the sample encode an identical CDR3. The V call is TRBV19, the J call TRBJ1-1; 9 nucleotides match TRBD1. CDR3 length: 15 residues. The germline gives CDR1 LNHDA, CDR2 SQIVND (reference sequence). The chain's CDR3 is CASSGRDRVNTEAFF. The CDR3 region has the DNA TGCGCCAGTAGTGGCCGGGACAGGGTGAACACTGAAGCTTTCTTT.

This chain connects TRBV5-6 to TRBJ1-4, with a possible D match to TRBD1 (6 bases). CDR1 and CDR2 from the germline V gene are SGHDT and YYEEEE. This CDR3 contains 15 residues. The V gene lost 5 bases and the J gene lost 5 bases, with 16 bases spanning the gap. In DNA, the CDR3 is TGTGCCAGCAGGCTACGGGGGGGCAGGAATGAAAAACTGTTTTTT. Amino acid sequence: CASRLRGGRNEKLFF. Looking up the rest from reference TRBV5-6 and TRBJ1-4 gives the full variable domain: DAGVTQSPTHLIKTRGQQVTLRCSPKSGHDTVSWYQQALGQGPQFIFQYYEEEERQRGNFPDRFSGHQFPNYSSELNVNALLLGDSALYLCASRLRGGRNEKLFFGSGTQLSVL.

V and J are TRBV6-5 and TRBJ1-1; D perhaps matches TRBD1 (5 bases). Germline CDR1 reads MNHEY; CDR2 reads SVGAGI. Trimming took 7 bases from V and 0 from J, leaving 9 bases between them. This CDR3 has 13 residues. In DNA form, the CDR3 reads TGTGCCAGCATGAAGGGGATGAACACTGAAGCTTTCTTT. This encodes CASMKGMNTEAFF.

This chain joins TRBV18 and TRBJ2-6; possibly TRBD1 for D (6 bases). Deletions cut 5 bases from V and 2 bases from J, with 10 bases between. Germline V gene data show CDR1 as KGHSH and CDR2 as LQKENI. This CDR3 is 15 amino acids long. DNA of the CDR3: TGTGCCAGCTCAAGTACAGGGACTGGGGCCAACGTCCTGACTTTC. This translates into CASSSTGTGANVLTF. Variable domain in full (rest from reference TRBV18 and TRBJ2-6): NAGVMQNPRHLVRRRGQEARLRCSPMKGHSHVYWYRQLPEEGLKFMVYLQKENIIDESGMPKERFSAEFPKEGPSILRIQQVVRGDSAAYFCASSSTGTGANVLTFGAGSRLTVL.

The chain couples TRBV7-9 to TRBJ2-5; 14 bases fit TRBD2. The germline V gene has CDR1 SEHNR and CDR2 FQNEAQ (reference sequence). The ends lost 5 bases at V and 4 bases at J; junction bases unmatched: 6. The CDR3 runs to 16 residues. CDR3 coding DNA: TGTGCCAGCAGCACCGGGACTAGCGGGGGCTTAGAGACCCAGTACTTC. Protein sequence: CASSTGTSGGLETQYF.

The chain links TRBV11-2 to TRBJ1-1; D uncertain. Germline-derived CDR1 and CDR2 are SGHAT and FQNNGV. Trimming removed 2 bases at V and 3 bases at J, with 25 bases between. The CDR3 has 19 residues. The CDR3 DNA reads TGTGCCAGCAGCTTATTTGATGGTCTCTCACGTCTTTCGGACACTGAAGCTTTCTTT. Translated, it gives CASSLFDGLSRLSDTEAFF.

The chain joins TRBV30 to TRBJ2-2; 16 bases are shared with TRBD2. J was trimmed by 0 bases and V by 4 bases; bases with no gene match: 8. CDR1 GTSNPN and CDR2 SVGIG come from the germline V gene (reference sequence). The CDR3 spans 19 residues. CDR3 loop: CAWTQGLAGGYTNTGELFF. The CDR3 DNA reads TGTGCCTGGACCCAGGGACTAGCGGGAGGGTATACGAACACCGGGGAGCTGTTTTTT.

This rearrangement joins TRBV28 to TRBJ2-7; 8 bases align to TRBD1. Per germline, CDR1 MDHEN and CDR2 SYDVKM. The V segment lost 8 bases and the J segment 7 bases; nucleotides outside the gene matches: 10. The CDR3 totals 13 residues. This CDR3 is CASVRTGLQEQYF. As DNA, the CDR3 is TGTGCCAGCGTCCGGACAGGGCTTCAAGAGCAGTACTTC.

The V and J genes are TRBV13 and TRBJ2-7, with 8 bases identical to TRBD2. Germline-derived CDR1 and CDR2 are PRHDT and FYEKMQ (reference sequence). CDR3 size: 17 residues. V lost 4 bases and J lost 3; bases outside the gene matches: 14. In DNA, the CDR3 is TGTGCCAGCAGCTCACTACGGACTAGCCGCACTTTCTACGAGCAGTACTTC. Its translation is CASSSLRTSRTFYEQYF.

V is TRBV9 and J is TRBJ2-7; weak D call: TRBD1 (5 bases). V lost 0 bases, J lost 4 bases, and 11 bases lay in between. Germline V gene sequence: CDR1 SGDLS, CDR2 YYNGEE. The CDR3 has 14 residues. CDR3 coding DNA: TGTGCCAGCAGCGTAGGCAGGGAAAATTACGAGCAGTACTTC. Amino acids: CASSVGRENYEQYF.